Below, one T cell receptor (beta chain) is given with its context. The data originate from a study of blood T cell repertoires in COVID-19. Study information: The United States, Italy and Spain were the sources of the acute and convalescent COVID-19 samples. Sources were T cells, B-cell-depleted T cells, or PBMCs; the material itself was cDNA or gDNA.

Per the authors' pipeline: Estimates of nucleated cell counts were drawn from the amplification of reference gene primers. Assay used: immunoSEQ multiplex PCR; TCRdb lists only in-frame clones, some missing. For V, J and clone size, that table is used; D and trimming come from the DNA. The table records about 480,000 clones, 85% to 90% of them present only once. The source is a woman aged 45-65 years with COVID-19, enrolled during active disease. The specimen was peripheral blood.

The CDR3 sequence is CATAGVGYTF. The CDR3 nucleotides are TGTGCCACCGCAGGGGTTGGCTACACCTTC. The rearrangement uses TRBV6-6 and TRBJ1-2; D might be TRBD1 (6 bases). Germline V gene lookup returns CDR1 MNHNY and CDR2 SVGAGI (reference sequence). The CDR3 covers 10 residues. V was pared by 10 bases and J by 7 bases, with 10 bases between.